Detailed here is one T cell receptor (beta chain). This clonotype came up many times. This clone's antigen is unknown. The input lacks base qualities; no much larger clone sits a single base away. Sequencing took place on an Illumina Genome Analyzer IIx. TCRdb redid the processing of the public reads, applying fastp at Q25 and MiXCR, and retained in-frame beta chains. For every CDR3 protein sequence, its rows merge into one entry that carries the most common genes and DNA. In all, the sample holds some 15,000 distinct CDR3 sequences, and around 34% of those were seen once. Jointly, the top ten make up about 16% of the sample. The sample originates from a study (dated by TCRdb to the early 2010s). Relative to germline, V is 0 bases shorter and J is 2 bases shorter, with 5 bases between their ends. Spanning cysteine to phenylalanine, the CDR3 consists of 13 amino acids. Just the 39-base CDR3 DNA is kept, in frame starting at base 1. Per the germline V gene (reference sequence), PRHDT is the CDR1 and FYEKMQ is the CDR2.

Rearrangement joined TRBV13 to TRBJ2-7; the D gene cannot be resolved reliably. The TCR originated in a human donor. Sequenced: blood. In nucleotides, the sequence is TGTGCCAGCAGCTTAGGATTAGCCTACGAGCAGTACTTC. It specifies CASSLGLAYEQYF.